This T cell receptor (beta chain) was captured by sequencing in a study of regulatory T cells in long-lasting Graves disease. The CDR3 contains 12 residues. Germline lookup yields CDR1 MNHEY and CDR2 SMNVEV (reference sequence). As to time point: persistent/refractory GD, antithyroid drugs over 5 years with positive TRAb. PBMC RNA was the source of the TCR library. Doctors identified Graves' disease using the American Thyroid Association guidelines. This clonotype appeared many times. The target antigen is unknown. One end of the junction fails to match germline, which may point to a read error. Through Arm-PCR of CDR3 regions and iRepertoire HTBI primers, TCR beta libraries were built. In the original workflow: Identified across the samples were over 50 TRBV segments and about 14 TRBJ segments. MiXCR, run by TCRdb on the multiplex PCR reads, gives a single entry per CDR3 protein. TCRdb's processing, not the authors', yielded these V and J calls. The sample has approximately 400,000 distinct CDR3 sequences; around 22% are singletons.

General observations from the study: Patients whose Graves' disease persisted exhibited lower TCR diversity than those newly diagnosed. Fewer public clonotypes were shared by new patients (roughly 910) than by persistent patients (fewer than 3,000).

This chain uses TRBV27 with TRBJ2-7; maybe TRBD1 (6 bases). The TCR sequence derives from a female donor with Graves disease. The specimen comprised peripheral blood mononuclear cells (PBMCs), sampled when the disease was refractory, from a patient treated with antithyroid drugs. The CDR3 DNA follows: TGTGCAAGCAGTTTATTAGGGGGCGAGCAGTACTTC. Translating it yields CASSLLGGEQYF.